This passage covers 12 T cell receptor beta chains from one sample sequenced in a study of cytomegalovirus exposure and HLA in healthy donors (dated by TCRdb to about 2017). Receptors were amplified or captured by the immunoSEQ multiplex PCR assay. For the multiplex PCR, a mixture combining 60 forward primers for TCR Vbeta segments and 13 reverse primers for TCR Jbeta segments was used. The table was pulled from immuneACCESS by TCRdb, which kept in-frame rearrangements only. Such tables lose some clones; where checked, under half of the loss comes from unresolved V genes, and the rest has no known cause. The sample profile shows around 100,000 clones; about 8% of them were found once. The ten largest clones take up about 2.3% of the sample. Sequenced input: PBMCs. Receptor source: a man aged 50 or older in good health and CMV-seronegative.

This chain links TRBV2 with TRBJ1-2; 7 nucleotides line up with TRBD1. The CDR3 contains 16 residues. With 5 bases clipped from V and 1 base from J, the junction kept 10 bases outside the gene matches. Germline CDR1 SNHLY, CDR2 FYNNEI. CDR3 protein: CASSLTGQGSNYGYTF. The CDR3 nucleotides read TGTGCCAGCAGTCTGACAGGGCAGGGGAGTAACTATGGCTACACCTTC. The full variable domain, in which reference TRBV2 and TRBJ1-2 provide the parts outside the CDR3, is EPEVTQTPSHQVTQMGQEVILRCVPISNHLYFYWYRQILGQKVEFLVSFYNNEISEKSEIFDDQFSVERPDGSNFTLKIRSTKLEDSAMYFCASSLTGQGSNYGYTFGSGTRLTVV.

This clone has only a few counts. The chain is built from TRBV14 and TRBJ2-1; maybe TRBD2 (7 bases). The CDR3 length is 17 residues. V was cut by 2 bases and J by 2 bases, with 16 bases left in between. Germline-derived CDR1 and CDR2 are SGHDN and FVKESK. The CDR3 DNA is TGTGCCAGCAGCCAATGGTTCGGGGGGCGTCCCTACAATGAGCAGTTCTTC. Translation gives CASSQWFGGRPYNEQFF.

The gene calls are TRBV27 and TRBJ2-3; 7 bases fit TRBD2. The ends lost 7 bases at V and 5 bases at J; junction bases unmatched: 6. This CDR3 has 13 residues. Germline assignment: CDR1 MNHEY and CDR2 SMNVEV (reference sequence). The CDR3 protein is CASTTRGRDTQYF. CDR3 sequence (DNA): TGTGCCAGCACCACTCGCGGGAGAGATACGCAGTATTTT.

The chain couples TRBV11-2 to TRBJ2-1; 7 bases agree with TRBD1. Germline assignment: CDR1 SGHAT and CDR2 FQNNGV. The J segment lost 4 bases and the V segment lost 5 bases, leaving 8 bases of the junction unmatched. CDR3 size: 15 residues. CDR3 sequence reads: CASSLRDSNYNEQFF. CDR3 bases: TGTGCCAGCAGCCTAAGGGACAGCAATTACAATGAGCAGTTCTTC.

The rearrangement joins TRBV5-1 to TRBJ1-3; D uncertain. CDR1 and CDR2 from the germline V gene are SGHRS and YFSETQ. V gave up 0 bases and J gave up 4 bases, with 8 bases separating them. The CDR3 spans 14 residues. The CDR3 is CASSLERGGNTIYF. In nucleotides, the CDR3 is TGCGCCAGCAGCTTGGAGCGAGGGGGAAACACCATATATTTT. Full variable domain (remainder filled in from reference TRBV5-1 and TRBJ1-3): KAGVTQTPRYLIKTRGQQVTLSCSPISGHRSVSWYQQTPGQGLQFLFEYFSETQRNKGNFPGRFSGRQFSNSRSEMNVSTLELGDSALYLCASSLERGGNTIYFGEGSWLTVV.

This clone was picked up a small number of times. This chain uses TRBV18 with TRBJ1-5; possibly TRBD1 for D (5 bases). Germline V lookup: CDR1 KGHSH, CDR2 LQKENI. V dropped 3 bases and J dropped 0 bases, with 9 bases sitting between them. This CDR3 comprises 15 residues. The CDR3 reads CASSPAGYSNQPQHF. CDR3 DNA sequence: TGTGCCAGCTCACCGGCAGGGTATAGCAATCAGCCCCAGCATTTT.

This sequence joins TRBV2 and TRBJ2-2, with D tentatively TRBD2 (6 bases). CDR3 length: 15 amino acids. Germline loops: CDR1 SNHLY, CDR2 FYNNEI. V was trimmed by 4 bases and J by 7 bases, leaving 16 bases between them. The CDR3 bases are TGTGCCAGCAGTGTAGGGACTGCCGTAGGCGGGGAGCTGTTTTTT. It yields the protein CASSVGTAVGGELFF.

This chain joins TRBV6-1 and TRBJ1-1, with a tentative D call TRBD1 (5 bases). Germline loops: CDR1 MNHNS, CDR2 SASEGT. The CDR3 extends over 14 amino acids. V lost 7 bases, J lost 3 bases, and 15 bases lay in between. This CDR3 reads CASTPWGGDTEAFF. For the CDR3, the DNA is TGTGCCAGCACCCCTTGGGGGGGGGACACTGAAGCTTTCTTT.

The rearrangement links TRBV4-3 to TRBJ2-1; D may be TRBD2 (6 bases). The ends were cut back, 5 bases at V and 0 bases at J, with 11 bases in the middle. The CDR3 has 15 residues. In germline, CDR1 is LGHNA, CDR2 YSLEER. DNA of the CDR3: TGCGCCAGCAGCGAGTCCGGGGGCTCCTACAATGAGCAGTTCTTC. Translated, it gives CASSESGGSYNEQFF.

This clone was seen a handful of times. This chain uses TRBV6-1 with TRBJ2-3; no definite D call. The CDR3 has 14 amino acids. Trimming stripped 2 bases from V and 2 bases from J, with 8 bases between. Germline-derived CDR1 and CDR2 are MNHNS and SASEGT. As DNA, the CDR3 is TGTGCCAGCAGTGAAAGCGAGGTCACAGATACGCAGTATTTT. Its translation: CASSESEVTDTQYF.

This clone has more than one count but fewer than ten. The chain recombines TRBV7-2 with TRBJ2-3, with D maybe TRBD2 (6 bases). V dropped 5 bases and J dropped 2 bases, with 23 bases sitting between them. The germline gives CDR1 SGHTA, CDR2 FQGNSA. The CDR3 totals 18 residues. CDR3 region: CASSPPPGLPLNTDTQYF. The CDR3 nucleotides are TGTGCCAGCAGCCCCCCTCCGGGACTTCCACTAAACACAGATACGCAGTATTTT.

This clone was found a few times. V gene TRBV7-9 combines with J gene TRBJ2-1; 15 bases are a match to TRBD2. CDR1 is SEHNR, CDR2 FQNEAQ, per germline (reference sequence). V lost 7 bases, J lost 10 bases, and 11 bases stayed unmatched. The CDR3 covers 16 residues. CDR3 sequence (DNA): TGTGCCAGCACCACCCTGGGGACTAGCGGGGGGATGGAGCAGTTCTTC. Residues: CASTTLGTSGGMEQFF.